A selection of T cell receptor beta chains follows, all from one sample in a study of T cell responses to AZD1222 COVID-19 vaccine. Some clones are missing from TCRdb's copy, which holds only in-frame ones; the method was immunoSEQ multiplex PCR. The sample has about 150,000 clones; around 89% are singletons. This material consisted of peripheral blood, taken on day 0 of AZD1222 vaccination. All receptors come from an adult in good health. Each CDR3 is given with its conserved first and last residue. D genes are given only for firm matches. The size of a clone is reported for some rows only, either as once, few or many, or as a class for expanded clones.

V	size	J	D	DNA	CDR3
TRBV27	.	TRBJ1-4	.	TGTGCCAGCAGTTTGGGTGGTGGGGGCGCCGACGAAAAACTGTTTTTT	CASSLGGGGADEKLFF
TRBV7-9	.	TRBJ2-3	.	TGTGCCAGCACTCTGTCGGGCGGCACAGATACGCAGTATTTT	CASTLSGGTDTQYF
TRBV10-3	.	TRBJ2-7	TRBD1	TGTGCCATCAGTGGCCGGGACAGGGGCCTCTACGAGCAGTACTTC	CAISGRDRGLYEQYF
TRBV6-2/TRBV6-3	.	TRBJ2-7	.	TGTGCCAGCAGTTACCCCATTTGGCTGGAATCCAGCTCCTACGAGCAGTACTTC	CASSYPIWLESSSYEQYF
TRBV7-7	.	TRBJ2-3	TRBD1	TGTGCTAGCTGTAGCGGGACAGGGGGCACAGATACGCAGTATTTT	CASCSGTGGTDTQYF
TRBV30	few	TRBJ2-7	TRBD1	TGTGCCTGGAGTAACGGACAGGGGATCTCCTACGAGCAGTACTTC	CAWSNGQGISYEQYF
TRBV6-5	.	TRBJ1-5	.	TGTGCCAGCAGCCATAACAGGGAACCCAATCAGCCCCAGCATTTT	CASSHNREPNQPQHF
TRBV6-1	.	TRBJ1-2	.	TGTGCCAGCAGTGACAGGGGAGGATATGGCTACACCTTC	CASSDRGGYGYTF
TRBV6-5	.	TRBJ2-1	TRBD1	TGTGCCACCGTCACAGGGGTTTCCTACAATGAGCAGTTCTTC	CATVTGVSYNEQFF
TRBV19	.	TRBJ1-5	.	TGTGCCAGTATGGTAAAGGGGCCCCTTGGTCAGCCCCAGCATTTT	CASMVKGPLGQPQHF